A single sample gave rise to the 28 T cell receptor beta chains below, sequenced in a study of T-cell memory formation after mild COVID-19. TCRdb independently ran MiXCR on the 5' RACE reads; one entry per CDR3 protein. The repertoire holds 350,000 or so distinct CDR3 sequences, with 20% as singletons. The sequenced sample was PBMCs or a T cell subset sorted from them (not recorded which). Every receptor here comes from a young man who had mild COVID-19 (a few samples of this study predate the infection). Cell type and time point are not known.

This clonotype was seen more than once but under ten times. The chain uses TRBV27 and TRBJ1-1, with D tentatively TRBD1 (6 bases). V shed 0 bases and J shed 4 bases, with 12 bases lying between them. Per the germline V gene, CDR1 is MNHEY and CDR2 is SMNVEV (reference sequence). The CDR3 covers 15 residues. As DNA, the CDR3 is TGTGCCAGCAGTTTATCTCCACAGGGCAGCACTGAAGCTTTCTTT. It is translated as CASSLSPQGSTEAFF.

There are a few counts of this clonotype. The rearrangement links TRBV12-3 or TRBV12-4 to TRBJ2-2; D unresolved. The CDR3 runs 13 residues. Trimming took 2 bases from V and 6 from J, leaving 7 bases between them. The DNA of the CDR3 is TGTGCCAGCAGTTTAACTCAGGCCGGGGAGCTGTTTTTT. The encoded protein is CASSLTQAGELFF.

The chain is built from TRBV12-3 or TRBV12-4 and TRBJ1-1; TRBD1 matches at 7 bases. The trim removed 5 bases at V and 6 bases at J, leaving 3 bases unmatched. The CDR3 has 12 residues. This chain's CDR3 is CASSNRGPEAFF. DNA of the CDR3: TGTGCCAGCAGTAACAGGGGTCCTGAAGCTTTCTTT.

This clonotype has more than one count but fewer than ten. V gene TRBV13 combines with J gene TRBJ1-3; the D is unclear. The CDR3 totals 18 residues. Germline V gene lookup returns CDR1 PRHDT and CDR2 FYEKMQ (reference sequence). V was trimmed by 2 bases and J by 0 bases, leaving 17 bases between them. CDR3 nucleotides: TGTGCCAGCAGCTTATTTCCGGTCGCGGGATTCTCTGGAAACACCATATATTTT. Amino acids: CASSLFPVAGFSGNTIYF. Using reference TRBV13 and TRBJ1-3 for the parts outside the CDR3, the full variable domain is AAGVIQSPRHLIKEKRETATLKCYPIPRHDTVYWYQQGPGQDPQFLISFYEKMQSDKGSIPDRFSAQQFSDYHSELNMSSLELGDSALYFCASSLFPVAGFSGNTIYFGEGSWLTVV.

The CDR3, as DNA: TGTGCCAGCAGCTCTTATGGGCCCCGGGACAGGTATTTCGATGAGCAGTTCTTC. This gives the protein CASSSYGPRDRYFDEQFF. The chain links TRBV7-9 to TRBJ2-1, with 8 bases fitting TRBD1. J lost 8 bases, V lost 4 bases, and 19 bases had no gene match. The CDR3 sequence is 18 residues long. Germline values: CDR1 SEHNR, CDR2 FQNEAQ (reference sequence). Complete variable domain (other parts from reference TRBV7-9 and TRBJ2-1): DTGVSQNPRHKITKRGQNVTFRCDPISEHNRLYWYRQTLGQGPEFLTYFQNEAQLEKSRLLSDRFSAERPKGSFSTLEIQRTEQGDSAMYLCASSSYGPRDRYFDEQFFGPGTRLTVL.

This clonotype showed up just a few times. This chain uses TRBV12-3 or TRBV12-4 with TRBJ1-2; D unclear. The CDR3 has 12 amino acids. Deletions cut 4 bases from V and 4 bases from J, with 7 bases between. The CDR3 DNA follows: TGTGCCAGCAGTTACCGCCTCTATGGCTACACCTTC. Protein product: CASSYRLYGYTF.

The chain employs TRBV7-3 and TRBJ2-7; either TRBD1 or TRBD2 may supply D (5 bases each). CDR3 length: 13 amino acids. Germline V lookup: CDR1 SGHTA, CDR2 FQGTGA. V was trimmed by 5 bases and J by 6 bases, leaving 14 bases between them. CDR3 loop: CASSATSGGEQYV. The CDR3 nucleotides read TGTGCCAGCAGCGCAACTAGTGGGGGCGAGCAGTACGTC.

The gene calls are TRBV12-3 or TRBV12-4 and TRBJ1-4; D unresolved. The CDR3 runs to 14 residues. Trimming took 2 bases from V and 8 from J, leaving 12 bases between them. For the CDR3, the DNA is TGTGCCAGCAGTTTAAGCCCTACGGGCGAAAAACTGTTTTTT. Its translation: CASSLSPTGEKLFF.

The J gene is TRBJ2-1, the V gene TRBV18, with 7 positions matching TRBD1. V gave up 5 bases and J gave up 9 bases; unmatched junction bases: 4. CDR1 is KGHSH and CDR2 is LQKENI in the germline V gene. There are 12 residues in the CDR3. CDR3 region: CASSIQGIEQFF. The DNA for the CDR3 is TGTGCCAGCTCAATACAGGGGATTGAGCAGTTCTTC.

This clonotype was counted a few times. This chain connects TRBV6-5 to TRBJ2-3; TRBD2 aligns across 12 bases. Germline CDR1 and CDR2: MNHEY and SVGAGI. This CDR3 has 15 amino acids. V dropped 10 bases and J dropped 1; count of bases not matched to a gene: 6. The CDR3 region is CATSSGGAGTDTQYF. The CDR3 region has the DNA TGTGCCACGTCTAGCGGGGGGGCGGGCACAGATACGCAGTATTTT.

The chain links TRBV6-6 to TRBJ1-5; D gene unclear. The V gene lost 9 bases and the J gene lost 0 bases, with 12 bases spanning the gap. CDR1 is MNHNY and CDR2 is SVGAGI in the germline V gene (reference sequence). There are 14 residues in the CDR3. The CDR3 nucleotides read TGTGCCAGGACAAACAGAGTTAGCAATCAGCCCCAGCATTTT. Translated: CARTNRVSNQPQHF.

There are a few counts of this clonotype. The gene calls are TRBV20-1 and TRBJ2-6; the D is unclear. Between the trimmed V and J ends, which lost 1 base and 4 bases, there was a span of 8 bases. Germline V gives CDR1 DFQATT, CDR2 SNEGSKA (reference sequence). CDR3 length equals 14 residues. CDR3 DNA: TGCAGTGCTAGAGGGGGAACCGGGGCCAACGTCCTGACTTTC. Translated: CSARGGTGANVLTF.

J is TRBJ1-2 and V is TRBV6-5, with D possibly matching TRBD1 (5 bases). This CDR3 has 14 residues. From germline, CDR1 is MNHEY and CDR2 SVGAGI. V shed 3 bases and J shed 7 bases, with 15 bases lying between them. CDR3 in DNA: TGTGCCAGCAGTTATGCGCCAGGGTTCGGTGGCTACACCTTC. Translation gives CASSYAPGFGGYTF.

This clonotype appeared a few times. The chain uses TRBV28 and TRBJ1-6; D unresolved. This CDR3 region has 18 residues. Trimming removed 2 bases at V and 0 bases at J, with 14 bases between. From germline, CDR1 is MDHEN and CDR2 SYDVKM. As DNA, the CDR3 is TGTGCCAGCAGTTTAGATCTGGGTTTGAGCTCCTATAATTCACCCCTCCACTTT. Amino acid sequence: CASSLDLGLSSYNSPLHF.

A few counts support this clonotype. The CDR3 loop reads CASTPLGTNYGYTF. The CDR3 bases are TGTGCCAGCACCCCGTTGGGCACTAACTATGGCTACACCTTC. This chain uses TRBV7-2 with TRBJ1-2, with unresolved D. The CDR3 is 14 amino acids. V was clipped by 7 bases and J by 0 bases, with 12 bases between them. Germline V CDR1 and CDR2: SGHTA, FQGNSA.

This clonotype was counted only a few times. The chain couples TRBV3-1 to TRBJ2-2; 7 nucleotides line up with TRBD2. Germline assignment: CDR1 LGHDT and CDR2 YNNKEL (reference sequence). J lost 5 bases, V lost 2 bases, and 5 bases had no gene match. There are 15 residues in the CDR3. The CDR3 DNA reads TGTGCCAGCAGCCAACGAAAGGGACTAACCGGGGAGCTGTTTTTT. Protein sequence: CASSQRKGLTGELFF.

The V call is TRBV3-1, the J call TRBJ1-2, with D possibly being TRBD1 (5 bases). Germline CDR1 reads LGHDT; CDR2 reads YNNKEL (reference sequence). V lost 3 bases and J 4 bases, leaving 15 bases between the germline ends. The CDR3 consists of 15 residues. CDR3 nucleotides: TGTGCCAGCAGCCAGTCCGACCGGGGACCCTATGGCTACACCTTC. It specifies CASSQSDRGPYGYTF. The entire variable domain, with the rest obtained from reference TRBV3-1 and TRBJ1-2, is as follows: DTAVSQTPKYLVTQMGNDKSIKCEQNLGHDTMYWYKQDSKKFLKIMFSYNNKELIINETVPNRFSPKSPDKAHLNLHINSLELGDSAVYFCASSQSDRGPYGYTFGSGTRLTVV.

This clonotype was recorded a few times. The CDR3 sequence: CASSFSGGGAGTQYF. The CDR3 DNA sequence: TGTGCCAGCAGCTTTTCCGGCGGGGGGGCCGGAACGCAGTATTTT. The V gene is TRBV11-2, the J gene TRBJ2-3, with TRBD2 identical over 9 bases. The CDR3 runs 15 residues. Germline V CDR1 and CDR2: SGHAT, FQNNGV. Trimming at V came to 3 bases and at J to 9 bases, leaving 10 bases not matched to a gene. The variable domain in full, with the rest retrieved from reference TRBV11-2 and TRBJ2-3, is EAGVAQSPRYKIIEKRQSVAFWCNPISGHATLYWYQQILGQGPKLLIQFQNNGVVDDSQLPKDRFSAERLKGVDSTLKIQPAKLEDSAVYLCASSFSGGGAGTQYFGPGTRLTVL.

This clonotype was recorded a few times. The chain links TRBV12-3 or TRBV12-4 to TRBJ1-2; no reliable D call. The V end was cut by 7 bases, the J end by 10 bases, with 19 bases between. The CDR3 is 13 residues long. The CDR3 nucleotides are TGTGCCAGCACCTCAATCGGGCAGACTATCTACACCTTC. The encoded protein is CASTSIGQTIYTF.

This clonotype came up a few times. The J gene is TRBJ2-5, the V gene TRBV12-3 or TRBV12-4; D might be TRBD2 (5 bases). The CDR3 is made up of 15 amino acids. V was trimmed by 6 bases and J by 0 bases, leaving 14 bases between them. The CDR3 sequence: CASSTGPTNQETQYF. The CDR3, as DNA: TGTGCCAGCAGCACTGGACCGACTAACCAAGAGACCCAGTACTTC.

This clonotype was seen a handful of times. This rearrangement joins TRBV12-3 or TRBV12-4 to TRBJ2-3, with D maybe TRBD2 (5 bases). The V end lost 6 bases, the J end lost 1 base, and 11 bases lay between the germline ends. The length of the CDR3 is 14 residues. Written as DNA, the CDR3 is TGTGCCAGCAGGCCGGCGGGCGGCACAGATACGCAGTATTTT. Its translation is CASRPAGGTDTQYF.

This clonotype turned up a few times. The chain couples TRBV12-3 or TRBV12-4 to TRBJ1-2; D is perhaps TRBD1 (5 bases). Trimming removed 4 bases at V and 5 bases at J, with 11 bases between. CDR3 length: 13 residues. DNA of the CDR3: TGTGCCAGCAGTTCCGGACAACGATATGGCTACACCTTC. Translated, it gives CASSSGQRYGYTF.

This clonotype was observed a handful of times. The chain uses TRBV5-1 and TRBJ2-6; D uncertain. With 0 bases removed from V and 0 bases from J, the gap between germline ends came to 13 bases. The CDR3 has 18 amino acids. Germline CDR1 SGHRS, CDR2 YFSETQ. The CDR3 region is CASSLARTMSSGANVLTF. The CDR3 nucleotides read TGCGCCAGCAGCTTGGCACGGACGATGAGCTCTGGGGCCAACGTCCTGACTTTC. Filled out from reference TRBV5-1 and TRBJ2-6, the complete variable domain reads KAGVTQTPRYLIKTRGQQVTLSCSPISGHRSVSWYQQTPGQGLQFLFEYFSETQRNKGNFPGRFSGRQFSNSRSEMNVSTLELGDSALYLCASSLARTMSSGANVLTFGAGSRLTVL.

This clonotype has ten or more counts. CDR3 region: CASSQEGFGTQYF. CDR3 nucleotide sequence: TGTGCCAGCAGCCAAGAGGGGTTTGGGACCCAGTACTTC. V is TRBV3-1 and J is TRBJ2-5; D is ambiguous. Germline V gives CDR1 LGHDT, CDR2 YNNKEL (reference sequence). V gave up 0 bases and J gave up 7 bases, with 9 bases separating them. This CDR3 spans 13 amino acids.

The sample holds one count of this clonotype. One junction end does not reproduce the germline sequence, and a read error may be involved. This chain uses TRBV14 with TRBJ1-1; no definite D call. CDR3 size: 14 residues. Germline-derived CDR1 and CDR2 are SGHDN and FVKESK. The DNA for the CDR3 is TGTGCCAGCAGCCAAGATGTAGCGGTCGGTGAATCTTTCTTT. Encoded protein: CASSQDVAVGESFF.

The rearrangement uses TRBV4-3 and TRBJ2-5, with D tentatively TRBD1 or TRBD2 (6 bases each). The V gene lost 0 bases and the J gene lost 5 bases, with 13 bases spanning the gap. Per germline, CDR1 LGHNA and CDR2 YSLEER. This CDR3 is built from 15 residues. The CDR3 sequence: CASSQDYGGGETQYF. The DNA of the CDR3 is TGCGCCAGCAGCCAAGATTACGGGGGCGGGGAGACCCAGTACTTC.

This clonotype was seen more than once but under ten times. At one of its ends the junction is not consistent with the germline gene, which may arise from a read error. The chain links TRBV7-7 to TRBJ2-5, with D perhaps being TRBD1 or TRBD2 (5 bases each). The CDR3 loop spans 17 amino acids. CDR1 is SSHAT, CDR2 FNYEAQ, per germline (reference sequence). Here the CDR3 reads CASSKGSTSIMQETQYF. The CDR3 DNA is TGTGCTAGCAGTAAGGGGAGCACTAGTATAATGCAAGAGACCCAGTACTTC.

This clonotype was detected only a few times. V and J are TRBV7-6 and TRBJ1-2; TRBD1 is a possible D gene (5 bases). V was clipped by 4 bases and J by 4 bases, with 16 bases between them. This CDR3 comprises 15 residues. Germline CDR1 SGHVS, CDR2 FNYEAQ. The CDR3 reads CASSSRTGRSYGYTF. For the CDR3, the DNA is TGTGCCAGCAGCTCTCGAACGGGACGGAGCTATGGCTACACCTTC.